The T cell receptor beta chain under discussion was sequenced for a study of CD8+CD57+ T cells in acquired aplastic anemia. Study-wide context: Sorted CD4+ and CD8+ cells gave an average of 3.2 ug of DNA.

The authors sequenced patients whose flow cytometry had shown CD8+CD57+ cell expansion. Diagnosis of severe acquired aplastic anemia applied to all patients. The study's findings and limits: Patients and controls shared 25 to 35 CD8+ CDR3 sequences, highly expressed in patients. Researchers reported that CD8+ Simpson's diversity was not significantly different in patients versus controls.

J lost 3 bases, V lost 5 bases, and 4 bases had no gene match. The CDR3 loop spans 13 amino acids. Looked up from germline, CDR1 is SGHRS and CDR2 is YFSETQ. TCR beta VDJ and CDR3 profiling used genomic DNA as template. TCRdb reprocessed the reads via MiXCR and lists one record per CDR3 protein. The table shows 80,000 to 100,000 distinct CDR3 sequences, with 55% to 75% occurring only once. As for this clonotype: Antigen specificity is unknown.

The V gene is TRBV5-1, the J gene TRBJ2-7; TRBD1 agrees at 8 bases. The clonotype was recovered from a human donor with aplastic anemia. The sample consisted of sorted CD4+, CD8+, or CD8+CD57+ T cells (not recorded which) from PBMCs. The DNA of the CDR3 is TGCGCCAGCAGACCTGGACAGGGCTACGAGCAGTACTTC. Its protein is CASRPGQGYEQYF.